Below, one TCR beta chain is given with its context. Donation came from healthy HIV-negative adults that had no recent acute infections or vaccinations. This sample stems from a study of shared clonotypes between healthy human individuals. Scientists sequenced DNA from unsorted PBMC on ten immunoSEQ deep assay plates. TCRdb's copy holds only in-frame clones and misses some; the assay was immunoSEQ multiplex PCR. The sample carries about 490,000 clones, 70% to 80% recorded once. CDR1 SQVTM and CDR2 ANQGSEA come from the germline V gene. V lost 6 bases, J lost 9 bases, and 12 bases lay in between. This CDR3 comprises 11 residues.

The chain recombines TRBV29-1 with TRBJ2-1; D is unresolved. The sequenced sample was PBMCs. The receptor was derived from a woman aged 35 to 49 in good health. Some clones in this sample may be carry-over from other donors' samples. CDR3 sequence reads: CSVATRGEQFF. CDR3 nucleotide sequence: TGCAGCGTCGCGACCCGAGGTGAGCAGTTCTTC.